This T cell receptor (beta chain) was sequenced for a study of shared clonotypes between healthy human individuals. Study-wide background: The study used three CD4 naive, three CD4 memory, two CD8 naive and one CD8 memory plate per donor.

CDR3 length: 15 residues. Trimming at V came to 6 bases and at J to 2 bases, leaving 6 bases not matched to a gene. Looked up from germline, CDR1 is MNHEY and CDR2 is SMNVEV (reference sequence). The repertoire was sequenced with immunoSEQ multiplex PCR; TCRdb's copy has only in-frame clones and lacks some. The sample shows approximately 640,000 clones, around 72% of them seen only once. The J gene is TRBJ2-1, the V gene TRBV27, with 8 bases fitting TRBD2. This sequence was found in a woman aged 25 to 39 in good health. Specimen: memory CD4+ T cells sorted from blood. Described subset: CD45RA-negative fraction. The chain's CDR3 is CASSLSGSAYNEQFF. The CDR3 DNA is TGTGCCAGCAGCCTGAGCGGGAGCGCCTACAATGAGCAGTTCTTC.